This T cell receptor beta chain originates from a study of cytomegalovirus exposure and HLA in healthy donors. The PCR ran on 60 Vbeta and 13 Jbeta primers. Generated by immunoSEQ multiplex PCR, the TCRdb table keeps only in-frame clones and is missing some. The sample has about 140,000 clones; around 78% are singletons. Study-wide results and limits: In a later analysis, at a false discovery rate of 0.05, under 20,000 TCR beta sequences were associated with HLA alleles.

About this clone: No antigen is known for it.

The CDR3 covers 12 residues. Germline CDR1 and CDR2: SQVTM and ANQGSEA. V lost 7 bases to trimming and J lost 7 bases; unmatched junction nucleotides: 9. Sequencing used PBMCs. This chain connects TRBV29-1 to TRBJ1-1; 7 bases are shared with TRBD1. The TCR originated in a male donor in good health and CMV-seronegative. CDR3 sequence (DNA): TGCAGCGGACAGGGATGGGGCCGTGAAGCTTTCTTT. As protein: CSGQGWGREAFF.